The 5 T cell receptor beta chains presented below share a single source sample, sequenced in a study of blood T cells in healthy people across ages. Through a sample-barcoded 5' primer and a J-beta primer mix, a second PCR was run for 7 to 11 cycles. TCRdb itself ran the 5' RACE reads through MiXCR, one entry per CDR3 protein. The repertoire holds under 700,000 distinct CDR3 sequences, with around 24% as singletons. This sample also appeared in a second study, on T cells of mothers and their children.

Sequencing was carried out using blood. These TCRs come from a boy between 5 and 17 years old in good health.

This CDR3 reads CASSLWAGELFF. As DNA, the CDR3 is TGTGCCAGCAGCTTATGGGCCGGGGAGCTGTTTTTT. This chain joins TRBV7-2 and TRBJ2-2; D remains ambiguous. The CDR3 extends over 12 amino acids. Germline V CDR1 and CDR2: SGHTA, FQGNSA. V was cut by 2 bases and J by 6 bases, with 4 bases left in between.

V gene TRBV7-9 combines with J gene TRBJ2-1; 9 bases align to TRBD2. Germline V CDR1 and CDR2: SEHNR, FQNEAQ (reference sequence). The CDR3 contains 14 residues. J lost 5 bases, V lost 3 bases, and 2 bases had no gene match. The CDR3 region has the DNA TGTGCCAGCAGCTTGCGACTAGCGGACAATGAGCAGTTCTTC. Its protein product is CASSLRLADNEQFF.

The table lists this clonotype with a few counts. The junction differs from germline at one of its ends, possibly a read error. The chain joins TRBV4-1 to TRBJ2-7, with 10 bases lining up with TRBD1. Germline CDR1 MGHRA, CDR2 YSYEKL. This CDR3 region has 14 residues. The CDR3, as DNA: TGCGTCAGCAGGCGGACAGGGGGTTCCTACGAGCAGTACTTC. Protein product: CVSRRTGGSYEQYF.

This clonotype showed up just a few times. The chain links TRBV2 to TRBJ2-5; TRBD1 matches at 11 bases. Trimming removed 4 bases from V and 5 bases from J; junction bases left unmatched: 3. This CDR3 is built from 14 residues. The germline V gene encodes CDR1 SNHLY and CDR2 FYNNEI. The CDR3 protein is CASSARTGGETQYF. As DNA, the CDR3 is TGTGCCAGCAGTGCCCGGACAGGGGGCGAGACCCAGTACTTC.

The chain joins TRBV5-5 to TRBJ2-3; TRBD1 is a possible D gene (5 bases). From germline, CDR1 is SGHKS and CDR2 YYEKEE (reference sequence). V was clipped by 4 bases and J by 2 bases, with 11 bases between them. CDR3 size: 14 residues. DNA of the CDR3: TGTGCCAGCAGCCACCAGGGTCTCACAGATACGCAGTATTTT. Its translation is CASSHQGLTDTQYF. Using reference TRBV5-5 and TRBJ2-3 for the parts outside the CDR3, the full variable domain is DAGVTQSPTHLIKTRGQQVTLRCSPISGHKSVSWYQQVLGQGPQFIFQYYEKEERGRGNFPDRFSARQFPNYSSELNVNALLLGDSALYLCASSHQGLTDTQYFGPGTRLTVL.